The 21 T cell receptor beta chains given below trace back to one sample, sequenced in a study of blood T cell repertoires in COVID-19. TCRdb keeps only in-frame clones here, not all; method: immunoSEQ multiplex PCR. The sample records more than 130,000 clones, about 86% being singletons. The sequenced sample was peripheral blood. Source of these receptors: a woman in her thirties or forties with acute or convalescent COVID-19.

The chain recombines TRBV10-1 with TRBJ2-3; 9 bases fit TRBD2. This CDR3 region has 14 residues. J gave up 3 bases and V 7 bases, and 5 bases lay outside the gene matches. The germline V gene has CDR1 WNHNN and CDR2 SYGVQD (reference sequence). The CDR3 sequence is CASIPSGRTDTQYF. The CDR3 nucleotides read TGCGCCAGCATCCCCAGCGGGAGGACAGATACGCAGTATTTT.

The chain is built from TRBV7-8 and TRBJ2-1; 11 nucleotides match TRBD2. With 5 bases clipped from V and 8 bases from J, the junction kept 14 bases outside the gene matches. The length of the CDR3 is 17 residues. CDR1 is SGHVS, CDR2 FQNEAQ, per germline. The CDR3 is CASSTPLSTSGVDEQFF. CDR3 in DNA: TGTGCCAGCAGCACCCCCCTATCGACTAGCGGGGTTGATGAGCAGTTCTTC.

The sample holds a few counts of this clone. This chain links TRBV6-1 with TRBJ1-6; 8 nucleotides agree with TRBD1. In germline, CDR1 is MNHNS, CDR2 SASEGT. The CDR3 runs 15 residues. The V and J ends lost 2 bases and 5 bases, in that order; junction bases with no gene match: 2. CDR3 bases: TGTGCCAGCAGTGAACGGGGACAGGATAATTCACCCCTCCACTTT. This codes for CASSERGQDNSPLHF.

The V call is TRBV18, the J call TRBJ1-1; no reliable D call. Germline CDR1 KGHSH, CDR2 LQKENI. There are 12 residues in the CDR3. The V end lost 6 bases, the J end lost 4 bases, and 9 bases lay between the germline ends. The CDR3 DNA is TGTGCCAGCTCCCAGGAACCCACTGAAGCTTTCTTT. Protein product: CASSQEPTEAFF.

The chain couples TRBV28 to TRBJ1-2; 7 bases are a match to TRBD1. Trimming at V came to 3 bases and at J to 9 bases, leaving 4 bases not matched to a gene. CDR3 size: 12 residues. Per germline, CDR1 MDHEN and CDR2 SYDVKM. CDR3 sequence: CASSFGTVRYTF. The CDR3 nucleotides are TGTGCCAGCAGTTTCGGGACAGTGCGCTACACCTTC.

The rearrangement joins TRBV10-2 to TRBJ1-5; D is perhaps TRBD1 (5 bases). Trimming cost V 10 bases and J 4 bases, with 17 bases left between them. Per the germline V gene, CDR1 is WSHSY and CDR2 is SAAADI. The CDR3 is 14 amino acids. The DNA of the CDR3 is TGCGCCACCGGGGGGGGATCTAAGAATCAGCCCCAGCATTTT. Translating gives CATGGGSKNQPQHF.

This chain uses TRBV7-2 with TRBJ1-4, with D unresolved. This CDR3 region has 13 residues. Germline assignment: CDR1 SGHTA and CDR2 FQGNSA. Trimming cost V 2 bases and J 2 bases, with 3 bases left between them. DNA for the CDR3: TGTGCCAGCAGCTTAACTACTAATGAAAAACTGTTTTTT. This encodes CASSLTTNEKLFF.

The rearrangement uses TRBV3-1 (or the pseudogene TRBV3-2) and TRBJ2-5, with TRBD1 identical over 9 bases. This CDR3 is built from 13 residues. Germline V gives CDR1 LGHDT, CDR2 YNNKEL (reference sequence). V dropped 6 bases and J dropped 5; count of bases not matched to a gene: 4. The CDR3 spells CASRLQGAETQYF. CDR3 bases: TGTGCCAGCAGACTACAGGGGGCTGAGACCCAGTACTTC.

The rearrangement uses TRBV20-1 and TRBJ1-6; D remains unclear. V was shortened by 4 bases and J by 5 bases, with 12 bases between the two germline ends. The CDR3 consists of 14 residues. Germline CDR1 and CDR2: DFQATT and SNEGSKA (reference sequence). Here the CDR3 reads CSANDGLNNSPLHF. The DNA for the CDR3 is TGCAGTGCTAATGATGGCCTTAATAATTCACCCCTCCACTTT.

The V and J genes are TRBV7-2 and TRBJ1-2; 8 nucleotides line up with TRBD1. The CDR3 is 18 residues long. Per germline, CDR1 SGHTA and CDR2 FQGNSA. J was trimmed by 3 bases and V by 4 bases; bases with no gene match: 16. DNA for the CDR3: TGTGCCAGCAGCTCGAACCTCTTTCCCGGACAGGGCTACTATGGCTACACCTTC. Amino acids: CASSSNLFPGQGYYGYTF. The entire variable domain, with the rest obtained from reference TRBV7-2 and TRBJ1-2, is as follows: GAGVSQSPSNKVTEKGKDVELRCDPISGHTALYWYRQSLGQGLEFLIYFQGNSAPDKSGLPSDRFSAERTGGSVSTLTIQRTQQEDSAVYLCASSSNLFPGQGYYGYTFGSGTRLTVV.

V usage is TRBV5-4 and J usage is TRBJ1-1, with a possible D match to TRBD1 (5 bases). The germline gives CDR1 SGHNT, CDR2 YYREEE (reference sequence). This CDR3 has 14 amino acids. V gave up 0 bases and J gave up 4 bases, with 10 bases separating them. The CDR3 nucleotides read TGTGCCAGCAGCTTGGAACAGACAGTCACTGAAGCTTTCTTT. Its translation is CASSLEQTVTEAFF.

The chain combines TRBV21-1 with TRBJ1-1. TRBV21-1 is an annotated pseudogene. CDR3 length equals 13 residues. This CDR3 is CASSKEVFYAAFF. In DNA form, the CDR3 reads TGTGCCAGCAGCAAAGAAGTTTTCTATGCAGCTTTCTTT.

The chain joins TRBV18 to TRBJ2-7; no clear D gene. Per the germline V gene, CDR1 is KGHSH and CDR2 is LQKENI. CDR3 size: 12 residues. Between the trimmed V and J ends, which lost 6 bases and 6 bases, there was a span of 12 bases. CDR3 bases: TGTGCCAGCTCTATTGGCCCCCGCGAGCAGTACTTC. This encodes CASSIGPREQYF. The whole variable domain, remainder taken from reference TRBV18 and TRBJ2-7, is NAGVMQNPRHLVRRRGQEARLRCSPMKGHSHVYWYRQLPEEGLKFMVYLQKENIIDESGMPKERFSAEFPKEGPSILRIQQVVRGDSAAYFCASSIGPREQYFGPGTRLTVT.

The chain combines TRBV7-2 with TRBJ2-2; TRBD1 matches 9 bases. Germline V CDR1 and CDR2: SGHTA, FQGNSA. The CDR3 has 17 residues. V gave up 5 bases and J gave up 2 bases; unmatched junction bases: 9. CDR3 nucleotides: TGTGCCAGCAGCCCTACTAGGGACAGGGCAAACACCGGGGAGCTGTTTTTT. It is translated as CASSPTRDRANTGELFF.

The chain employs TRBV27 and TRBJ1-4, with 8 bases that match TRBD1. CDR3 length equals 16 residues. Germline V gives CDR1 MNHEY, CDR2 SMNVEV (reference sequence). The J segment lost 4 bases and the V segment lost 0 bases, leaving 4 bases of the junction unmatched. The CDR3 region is CASSLSWTGFNEKLFF. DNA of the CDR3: TGTGCCAGCAGTTTATCATGGACAGGGTTTAATGAAAAACTGTTTTTT.

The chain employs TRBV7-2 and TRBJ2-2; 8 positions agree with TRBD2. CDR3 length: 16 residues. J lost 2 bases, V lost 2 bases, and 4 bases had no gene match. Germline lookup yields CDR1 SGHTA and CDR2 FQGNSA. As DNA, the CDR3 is TGTGCCAGCAGCTTATACGGGAGGGCCAACACCGGGGAGCTGTTTTTT. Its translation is CASSLYGRANTGELFF.

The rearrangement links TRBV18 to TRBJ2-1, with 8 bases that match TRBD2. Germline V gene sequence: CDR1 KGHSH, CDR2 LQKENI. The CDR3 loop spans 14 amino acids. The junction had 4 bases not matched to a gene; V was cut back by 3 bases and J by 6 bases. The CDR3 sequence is CASSPPLAVNEQFF. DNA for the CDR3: TGTGCCAGCTCACCCCCACTAGCGGTCAATGAGCAGTTCTTC. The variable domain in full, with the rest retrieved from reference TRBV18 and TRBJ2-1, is NAGVMQNPRHLVRRRGQEARLRCSPMKGHSHVYWYRQLPEEGLKFMVYLQKENIIDESGMPKERFSAEFPKEGPSILRIQQVVRGDSAAYFCASSPPLAVNEQFFGPGTRLTVL.

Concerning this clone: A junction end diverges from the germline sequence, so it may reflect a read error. The CDR3 protein is CSVEGLAGETQYF. In nucleotides, the CDR3 is TGCAGCGTCGAAGGACTAGCGGGCGAGACCCAGTACTTC. The genes are TRBV29-1 and TRBJ2-5; 11 positions match TRBD2. Germline V gene lookup returns CDR1 SQVTM and CDR2 ANQGSEA. The CDR3 consists of 13 residues.

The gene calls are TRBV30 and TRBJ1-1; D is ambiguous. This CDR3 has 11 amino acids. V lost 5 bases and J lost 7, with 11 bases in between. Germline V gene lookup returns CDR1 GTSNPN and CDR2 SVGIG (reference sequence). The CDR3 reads CAWGGSGEAFF. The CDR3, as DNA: TGTGCCTGGGGAGGGAGCGGTGAAGCTTTCTTT.

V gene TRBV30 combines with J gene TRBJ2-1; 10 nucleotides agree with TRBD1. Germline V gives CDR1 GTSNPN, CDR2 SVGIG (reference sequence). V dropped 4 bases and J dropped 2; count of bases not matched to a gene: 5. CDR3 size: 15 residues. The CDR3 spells CAWTSGTGAYNEQFF. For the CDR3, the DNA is TGTGCCTGGACCTCAGGGACAGGGGCCTACAATGAGCAGTTCTTC.

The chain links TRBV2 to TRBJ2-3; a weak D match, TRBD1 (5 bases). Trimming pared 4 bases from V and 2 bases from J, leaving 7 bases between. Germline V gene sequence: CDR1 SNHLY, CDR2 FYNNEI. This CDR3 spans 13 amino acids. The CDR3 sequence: CASSGGPTDTQYF. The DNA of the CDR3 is TGTGCCAGCAGTGGGGGCCCCACAGATACGCAGTATTTT. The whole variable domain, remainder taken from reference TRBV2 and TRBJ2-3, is EPEVTQTPSHQVTQMGQEVILRCVPISNHLYFYWYRQILGQKVEFLVSFYNNEISEKSEIFDDQFSVERPDGSNFTLKIRSTKLEDSAMYFCASSGGPTDTQYFGPGTRLTVL.